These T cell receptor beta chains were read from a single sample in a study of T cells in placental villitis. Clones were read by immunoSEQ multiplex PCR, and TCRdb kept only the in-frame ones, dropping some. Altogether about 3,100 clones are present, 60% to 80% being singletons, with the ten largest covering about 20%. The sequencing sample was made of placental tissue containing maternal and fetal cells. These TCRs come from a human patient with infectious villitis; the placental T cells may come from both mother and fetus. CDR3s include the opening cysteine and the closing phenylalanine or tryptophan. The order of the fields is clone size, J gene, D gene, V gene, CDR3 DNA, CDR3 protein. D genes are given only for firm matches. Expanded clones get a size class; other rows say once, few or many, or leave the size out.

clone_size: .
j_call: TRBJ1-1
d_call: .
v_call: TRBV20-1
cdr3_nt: TGCAGTGCAGGACAGAGTGAAGCTTTCTTT
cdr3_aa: CSAGQSEAFF

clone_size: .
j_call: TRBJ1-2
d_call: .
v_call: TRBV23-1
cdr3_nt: TGCGCCAGCACTGATTCCTCACAGGGTAAGGGGCTGGATGGCTACACCTTC
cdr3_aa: CASTDSSQGKGLDGYTF

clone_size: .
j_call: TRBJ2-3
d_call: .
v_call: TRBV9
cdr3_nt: TGTGCCAGCAGCGTAGGGTCGGATACGCAGTATTTT
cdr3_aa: CASSVGSDTQYF

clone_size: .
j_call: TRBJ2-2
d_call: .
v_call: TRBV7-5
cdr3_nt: TGTGCCAGAAGCTTCCGGACTAGCGGGGGGCCTAACACCGGGGAGCTGTTTTTT
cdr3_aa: CARSFRTSGGPNTGELFF

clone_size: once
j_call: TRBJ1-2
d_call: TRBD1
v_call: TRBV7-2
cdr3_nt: TGTGCCAGCAGCTACAGGGGGTATGGAGGCTACACCTTC
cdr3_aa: CASSYRGYGGYTF

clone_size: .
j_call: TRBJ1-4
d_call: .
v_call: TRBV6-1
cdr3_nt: TGTGCCAGCAGTGAATCGACAGTTCTTAATGAAAAACTGTTTTTT
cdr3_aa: CASSESTVLNEKLFF

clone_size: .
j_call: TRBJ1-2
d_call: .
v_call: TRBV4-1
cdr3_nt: TGCGCCAGCAGCCAAGAGAGCTTCAGGGCTAACTATGGCTACACCTTC
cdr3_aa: CASSQESFRANYGYTF

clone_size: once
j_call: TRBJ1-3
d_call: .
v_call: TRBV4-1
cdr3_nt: TGCGCCAGCAGCCAAGAAAGGTTCTCTGGAAACACCATATATTTT
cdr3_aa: CASSQERFSGNTIYF

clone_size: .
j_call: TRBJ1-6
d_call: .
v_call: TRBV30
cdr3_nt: TGTGCCTGTCATCGAGTATTAAATTCACCCCTCCACTTT
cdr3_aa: CACHRVLNSPLHF

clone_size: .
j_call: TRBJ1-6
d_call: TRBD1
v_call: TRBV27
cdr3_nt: TGTGCCAGCAGTTTCCAGGACAGGGGGAATTCACCCCTCCACTTT
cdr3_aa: CASSFQDRGNSPLHF

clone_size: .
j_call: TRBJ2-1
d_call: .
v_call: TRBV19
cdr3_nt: TGTGCCAGTAGTTCTCCTTGGGGGAGGATTGGGAATGAGCAGTTCTTC
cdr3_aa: CASSSPWGRIGNEQFF

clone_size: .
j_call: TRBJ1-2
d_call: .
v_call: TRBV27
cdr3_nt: TGTGCCAGCAGTTTATCGCAGGGCCTTGGGGGCTACACCTTC
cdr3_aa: CASSLSQGLGGYTF

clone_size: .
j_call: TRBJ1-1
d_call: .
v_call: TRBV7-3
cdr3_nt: TGTGCCAGCAGTTCTCAGGGAGTGGGGACTGAAGCTTTCTTT
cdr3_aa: CASSSQGVGTEAFF

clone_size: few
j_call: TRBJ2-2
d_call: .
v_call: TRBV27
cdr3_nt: TGTGCCAGCAGTTTACGGAGCACGAACACCGGGGAGCTGTTTTTT
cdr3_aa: CASSLRSTNTGELFF

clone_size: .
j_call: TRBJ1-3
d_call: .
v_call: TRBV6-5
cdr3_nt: TGTGCCAGCAGTAACCTCCCCTCGATTGGAAACACCATATATTTT
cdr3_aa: CASSNLPSIGNTIYF

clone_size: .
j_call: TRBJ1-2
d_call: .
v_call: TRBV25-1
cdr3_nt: TGTGCCAGCAGTGCCCCCAGGGATAGGGGCTACACCTTC
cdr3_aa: CASSAPRDRGYTF

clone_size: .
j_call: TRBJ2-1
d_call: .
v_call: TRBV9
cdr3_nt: TGTGCCAGTAGCGTAGTCGTCGACAATGAGCAGTTCTTC
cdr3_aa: CASSVVVDNEQFF

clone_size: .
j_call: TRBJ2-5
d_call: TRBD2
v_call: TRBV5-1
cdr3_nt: TGCGCCAGCAGAGAATTCCTAGCGGCGGGGGAGACCCAGTACTTC
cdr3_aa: CASREFLAAGETQYF

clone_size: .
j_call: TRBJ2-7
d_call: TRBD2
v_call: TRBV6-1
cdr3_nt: TGTGCCAGCAGTGAACATACTAGCGCCTTCTTCTACGAGCAGTACTTC
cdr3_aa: CASSEHTSAFFYEQYF

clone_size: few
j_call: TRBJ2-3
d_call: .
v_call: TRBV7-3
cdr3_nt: TGTGCCAGCAGCTTAGTGCCGCGGGGACTCACAGATACGCAGTATTTT
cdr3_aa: CASSLVPRGLTDTQYF

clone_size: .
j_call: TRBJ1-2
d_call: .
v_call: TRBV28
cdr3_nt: TGTGCCAGCAGTTCACCCTCTTTAGGGAGCTCTAACTATGGCTACACCTTC
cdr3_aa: CASSSPSLGSSNYGYTF

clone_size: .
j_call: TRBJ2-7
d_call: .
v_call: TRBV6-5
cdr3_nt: TGTGCCAGCAGCACGGACACTCCCATCGGTAAACAGTACTTC
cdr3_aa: CASSTDTPIGKQYF

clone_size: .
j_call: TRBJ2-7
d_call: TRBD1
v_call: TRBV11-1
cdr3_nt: TGTGCCAGCAGCTGGGACAGGGACTACGAGCAGTACTTC
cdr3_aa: CASSWDRDYEQYF

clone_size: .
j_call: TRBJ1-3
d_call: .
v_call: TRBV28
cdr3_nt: TGTGCCAGCAGGGGGGAGACTCTCGGGTCTGGAAACACCATATATTTT
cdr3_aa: CASRGETLGSGNTIYF

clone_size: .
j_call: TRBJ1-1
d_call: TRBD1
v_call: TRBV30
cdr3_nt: TGTGCCAGCCAAGGGGGCGCGGGGAACACTGAAGCTTTCTTT
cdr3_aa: CASQGGAGNTEAFF

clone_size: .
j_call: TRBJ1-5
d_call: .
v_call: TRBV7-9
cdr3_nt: TGTGCCAGCAGCTCGGCAGGGGTCAATCAGCCCCAGCATTTT
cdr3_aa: CASSSAGVNQPQHF

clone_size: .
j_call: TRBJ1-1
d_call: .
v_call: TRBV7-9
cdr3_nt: TGTGCCAGCAGCTTTAAAACTGAAGCTTTCTTT
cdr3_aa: CASSFKTEAFF

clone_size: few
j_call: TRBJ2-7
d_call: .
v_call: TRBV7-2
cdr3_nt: TGTGCCAGCAGCCGCCCCTCAGGAACCGCCTACGAGCAGTACTTC
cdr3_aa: CASSRPSGTAYEQYF

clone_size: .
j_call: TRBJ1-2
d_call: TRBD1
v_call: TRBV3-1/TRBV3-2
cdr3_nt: TGTGCCAGCAGCCAAGAGGGCAGGGGGTATGGCTACACCTTC
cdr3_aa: CASSQEGRGYGYTF

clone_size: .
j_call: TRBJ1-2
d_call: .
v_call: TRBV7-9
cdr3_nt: TGTGCCAGCAGCTTAGCGCTGTCTGGGATTGACTATGGCTACACCTTC
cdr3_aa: CASSLALSGIDYGYTF

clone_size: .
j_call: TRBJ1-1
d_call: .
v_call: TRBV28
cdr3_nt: TGTGCCAGCACCCTTAGGGCAAATGAAGCTTTCTTT
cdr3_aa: CASTLRANEAFF

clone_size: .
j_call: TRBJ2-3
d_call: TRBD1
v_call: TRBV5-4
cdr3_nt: TGTGCCAGCAGCTCGACAGGGAGTACAGATACGCAGTATTTT
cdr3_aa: CASSSTGSTDTQYF

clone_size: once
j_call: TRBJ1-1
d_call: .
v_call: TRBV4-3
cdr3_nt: TGCGCCAGCAGCGGTGGGACTGAAGCTTTCTTT
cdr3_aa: CASSGGTEAFF

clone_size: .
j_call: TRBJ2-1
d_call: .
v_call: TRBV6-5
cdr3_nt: TGTGCCAGCAGTTCCTTTTACGGACTGAAGGACAATGAGCAGTTCTTC
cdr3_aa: CASSSFYGLKDNEQFF

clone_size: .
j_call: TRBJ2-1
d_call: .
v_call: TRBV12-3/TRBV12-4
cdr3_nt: TGTGCCAGCAGTTTTATAGGGGTCGAGCAGTTCTTC
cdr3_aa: CASSFIGVEQFF

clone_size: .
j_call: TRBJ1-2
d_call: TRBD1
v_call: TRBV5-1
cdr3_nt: TGCGCCAGCAGCACCCGGACAGGGACTAACTATGGCTACACCTTC
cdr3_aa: CASSTRTGTNYGYTF

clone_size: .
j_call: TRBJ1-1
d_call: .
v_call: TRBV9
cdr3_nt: TGTGCCAGCAGCGCCGGACAGAACACTGAAGCTTTCTTT
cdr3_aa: CASSAGQNTEAFF

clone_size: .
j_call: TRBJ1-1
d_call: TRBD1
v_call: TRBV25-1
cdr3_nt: TGTGCCAGCAGCGAAACGGCTACAGGGGATACTGAAGCTTTCTTT
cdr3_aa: CASSETATGDTEAFF

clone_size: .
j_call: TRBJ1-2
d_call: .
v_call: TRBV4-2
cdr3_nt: TGTGCCAGCAGCTTTAACTATGGCTACACCTTC
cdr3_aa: CASSFNYGYTF

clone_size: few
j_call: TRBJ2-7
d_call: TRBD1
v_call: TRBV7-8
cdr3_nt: TGTGCCAGCAGCTTAGGCCCCGACAGGGGAAGCTACGAGCAGTACTTC
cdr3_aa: CASSLGPDRGSYEQYF

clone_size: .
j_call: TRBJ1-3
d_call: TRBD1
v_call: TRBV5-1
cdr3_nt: TGCGCCAGCACCCGTACAGGGGCCTCTGGAAACACCATATATTTT
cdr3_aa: CASTRTGASGNTIYF

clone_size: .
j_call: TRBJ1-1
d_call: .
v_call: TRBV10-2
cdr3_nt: TGCGCCAGCAGTGAGAGGGCGCGCGCTGAAGCTTTCTTT
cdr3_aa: CASSERARAEAFF

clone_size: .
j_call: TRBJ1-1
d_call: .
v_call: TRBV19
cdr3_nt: TGTGCCAGTAGTCGTTTACTCCAGGGCACTGAAGCTTTCTTT
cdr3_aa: CASSRLLQGTEAFF

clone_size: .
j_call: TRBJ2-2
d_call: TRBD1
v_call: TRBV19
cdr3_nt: TGTGCCAGTAGTGGGACAGTGAACACCGGGGAGCTGTTTTTT
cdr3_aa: CASSGTVNTGELFF

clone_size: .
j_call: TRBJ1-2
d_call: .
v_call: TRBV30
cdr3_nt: TGTGCCTGGAGTCCCCTACGTGGCTACACCTTC
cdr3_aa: CAWSPLRGYTF

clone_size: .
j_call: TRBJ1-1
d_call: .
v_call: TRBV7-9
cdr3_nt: TGTGCCAGCAGCTCGACGCAGACAGGAGGATTGAACACTGAAGCTTTCTTT
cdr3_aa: CASSSTQTGGLNTEAFF

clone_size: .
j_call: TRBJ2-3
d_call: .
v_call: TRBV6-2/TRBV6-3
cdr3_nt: TGTGCCAGCAGTGCCGGGACACCTTACACAGATACGCAGTATTTT
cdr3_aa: CASSAGTPYTDTQYF

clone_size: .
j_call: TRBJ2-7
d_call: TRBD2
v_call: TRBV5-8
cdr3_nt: TGTGCCAGCAGCTGGAGCGGGGTCTCCTACGAGCAGTACTTC
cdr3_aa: CASSWSGVSYEQYF

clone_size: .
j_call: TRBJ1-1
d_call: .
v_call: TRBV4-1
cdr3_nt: TGCGCCAGCAGCCAAGGGGACGCGGGGGACACTGAAGCTTTCTTT
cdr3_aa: CASSQGDAGDTEAFF

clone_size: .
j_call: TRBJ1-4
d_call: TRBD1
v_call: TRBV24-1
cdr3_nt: TGTGCCACCAGTGACCTGACAGGGCGGCTGTTTTTT
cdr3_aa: CATSDLTGRLFF

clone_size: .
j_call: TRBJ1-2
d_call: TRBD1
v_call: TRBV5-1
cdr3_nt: TGCGCCAGCAGCTTGGCCGGACAGGGTGGCTACACCTTC
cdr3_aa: CASSLAGQGGYTF

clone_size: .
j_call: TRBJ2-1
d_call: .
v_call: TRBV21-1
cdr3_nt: TGTGCCAGCAGCAAAGCGGGAGGGGACAGGGTTGTTAAGAATGAGCAGTTCTTC
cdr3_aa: CASSKAGGDRVVKNEQFF

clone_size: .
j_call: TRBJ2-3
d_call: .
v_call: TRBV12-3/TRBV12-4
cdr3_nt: TGTGCCAGCAGCGTGGGGGATACGCAGTATTTT
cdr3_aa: CASSVGDTQYF

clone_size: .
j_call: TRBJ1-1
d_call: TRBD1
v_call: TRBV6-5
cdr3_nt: TGTGCCAGCAGAAATGGACAGGGTAGAGCTTTCTTT
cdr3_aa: CASRNGQGRAFF